Detailed here is one T cell receptor beta chain. The germline V gene has CDR1 GTSNPN and CDR2 SVGIG (reference sequence). The CDR3 sequence is 12 residues long. The V and J ends lost 2 bases and 4 bases, in that order; junction bases with no gene match: 1. This entry is derived from a study of brain T cells in children with intractable seizures. Only in-frame clones appear in the TCRdb table, and some are missing; sequencing was by immunoSEQ multiplex PCR. The sample has 78,000 or so clones, approximately 89% seen once. The V gene is TRBV30, the J gene TRBJ2-7, with 8 bases lining up with TRBD1. This sequence was found in a girl aged 2-10 years with Rasmussen encephalitis and intractable seizures. The material sequenced was peripheral blood, taken at surgery. In DNA form, the CDR3 reads TGTGCCTGGAGTTACAGGGGGTACGAGCAGTACTTC. Translating gives CAWSYRGYEQYF.